Shown below are 30 T cell receptor beta chains from a single sample sequenced in a study of blood T cell repertoires in COVID-19 (dated by TCRdb to between 2020 and 2021). Library preparation was by the immunoSEQ multiplex PCR assay. TCRdb's version of the immuneACCESS table is confined to in-frame rearrangements and falls short of the full clone set. An unresolved V gene accounts for under half of the shortfall where checked; the remainder is of unknown origin. This sample is represented by roughly 200,000 clones; approximately 85% of them were singletons. Less than 9% of the sample lies in the top ten. The sample consisted of peripheral blood. The source is a woman in her sixties or seventies with acute or convalescent COVID-19.

This clone occurred once. The chain employs TRBV30 and TRBJ2-7, with D maybe TRBD2 (5 bases). Germline V gene lookup returns CDR1 GTSNPN and CDR2 SVGIG (reference sequence). This CDR3 has 12 amino acids. Trimming stripped 6 bases from V and 3 bases from J, with 12 bases between. CDR3 in amino acids: CACGVAGYEQYF. The CDR3 nucleotides are TGTGCCTGTGGGGTTGCGGGCTACGAGCAGTACTTC.

The rearrangement links TRBV5-1 to TRBJ1-2; D call uncertain. Per the germline V gene, CDR1 is SGHRS and CDR2 is YFSETQ. The CDR3 loop spans 14 amino acids. The ends were cut back, 0 bases at V and 7 bases at J, with 13 bases in the middle. Written as DNA, the CDR3 is TGCGCCAGCAGCTTGGGCACTGAAGATACTGGCTACACCTTC. Amino acid sequence: CASSLGTEDTGYTF.

This clone was picked up one time. The V call is TRBV20-1, the J call TRBJ2-5; no firm D call. V was pared by 6 bases and J by 3 bases, with 5 bases between. This CDR3 has 10 amino acids. Germline assignment: CDR1 DFQATT and CDR2 SNEGSKA (reference sequence). The chain's CDR3 is CSALEETQYF. CDR3 DNA: TGCAGTGCCCTTGAAGAGACCCAGTACTTC.

The CDR3 region is CASSYSRVAGEAFF. The CDR3, as DNA: TGTGCCAGCAGTTACTCACGTGTAGCGGGTGAAGCTTTCTTT. The chain carries TRBV6-5 and TRBJ1-1; D ambiguous. The CDR3 totals 14 residues. CDR1 MNHEY and CDR2 SVGAGI come from the germline V gene. V lost 0 bases, J lost 7 bases, and 12 bases lay in between.

The rearrangement links TRBV5-1 to TRBJ2-7; 12 bases fit TRBD1. The CDR3 is 18 residues long. Per the germline V gene, CDR1 is SGHRS and CDR2 is YFSETQ. V was pared by 0 bases and J by 5 bases, with 12 bases of the junction left unmatched. The CDR3 protein is CASSLGDPSGTGGDEQYV. The CDR3 DNA follows: TGCGCCAGCAGCTTGGGGGACCCCTCCGGGACAGGGGGCGACGAGCAGTACGTC.

This chain connects TRBV7-2 to TRBJ1-5, with D uncertain. This CDR3 is built from 14 residues. Germline-derived CDR1 and CDR2 are SGHTA and FQGNSA. Trimming removed 1 base at V and 4 bases at J, with 8 bases between. DNA of the CDR3: TGTGCCAGCAGCTTAGATGGGCTAAATCAGCCCCAGCATTTT. It is translated as CASSLDGLNQPQHF.

This chain links TRBV27 with TRBJ2-5, with TRBD1 identical over 8 bases. The CDR3 spans 16 residues. Per germline, CDR1 MNHEY and CDR2 SMNVEV (reference sequence). V dropped 1 base and J dropped 4; count of bases not matched to a gene: 8. In nucleotides, the CDR3 is TGTGCCAGCAGTTTATTCAGAACAGGGGGGCGAGAGACCCAGTACTTC. Translated, it gives CASSLFRTGGRETQYF.

This chain links TRBV30 with TRBJ1-2; D is perhaps TRBD1 (5 bases). The CDR3 totals 13 residues. CDR1 GTSNPN and CDR2 SVGIG come from the germline V gene (reference sequence). Trimming shortened V by 3 bases and J by 8 bases, and 16 bases separated the two germline ends. CDR3 amino acids: CAWRERRGAGYTF. CDR3 bases: TGTGCCTGGAGGGAACGAAGGGGCGCAGGCTACACCTTC. Looking up the rest from reference TRBV30 and TRBJ1-2 gives the full variable domain: SQTIHQWPATLVQPVGSPLSLECTVEGTSNPNLYWYRQAAGRGLQLLFYSVGIGQISSEVPQNLSASRPQDRQFILSSKKLLLSDSGFYLCAWRERRGAGYTFGSGTRLTVV.

This chain links TRBV19 with TRBJ1-5; 11 nucleotides align to TRBD1. This CDR3 is 14 amino acids long. V trimming: 4 bases; J trimming: 7 bases; junction bases outside the gene matches: 3. Germline CDR1 is LNHDA and CDR2 is SQIVND (reference sequence). CDR3 loop: CASSTDRGRQPQHF. The CDR3 bases are TGTGCCAGTAGTACGGACAGGGGGCGACAGCCCCAGCATTTT.

The chain has TRBV7-8 and TRBJ2-5; TRBD2 matches 14 bases. The junction had 4 bases not matched to a gene; V was cut back by 5 bases and J by 5 bases. The germline V gene encodes CDR1 SGHVS and CDR2 FQNEAQ. The CDR3 sequence is 15 residues long. The CDR3 reads CASSTGLAGGETQYF. The DNA for the CDR3 is TGTGCCAGCAGCACAGGACTAGCGGGAGGTGAGACCCAGTACTTC.

The chain combines TRBV18 with TRBJ1-1; 7 nucleotides align to TRBD1. After removal of 4 bases from V and 6 bases from J, the junction contained 8 bases not matched to a gene. The CDR3 consists of 14 residues. Per germline, CDR1 KGHSH and CDR2 LQKENI. The CDR3 here is CASSHGQDPPEAFF. The CDR3 nucleotides read TGTGCCAGCTCACATGGACAGGACCCACCTGAAGCTTTCTTT.

The chain combines TRBV2 with TRBJ1-6, with D possibly matching TRBD1 (5 bases). Trimming left V 8 bases short and J 7 bases short, with 12 bases between. The germline V gene encodes CDR1 SNHLY and CDR2 FYNNEI. This CDR3 is built from 13 residues. CDR3 loop: CASVGRGNSPLHF. CDR3 sequence (DNA): TGTGCCAGCGTGGGACGGGGGAATTCACCCCTCCACTTT.

The J gene is TRBJ2-5, the V gene TRBV5-1; TRBD2 aligns across 13 bases. The CDR3 has 15 amino acids. Germline-derived CDR1 and CDR2 are SGHRS and YFSETQ. V was clipped by 4 bases and J by 4 bases; unmatched bases: 4. The CDR3 sequence is CASSKGTSGIETQYF. The CDR3 coding sequence is TGCGCCAGCAGCAAAGGGACTAGCGGGATAGAGACCCAGTACTTC.

V is TRBV18 and J is TRBJ2-7, with 8 bases lining up with TRBD1. In germline, CDR1 is KGHSH, CDR2 LQKENI. Trimming cost V 5 bases and J 4 bases; bases outside gene matches: 13. There are 16 residues in the CDR3. The CDR3 is CASSELKDRAGYEQYF. The CDR3 DNA follows: TGTGCCAGCTCAGAGCTTAAGGACAGGGCTGGATACGAGCAGTACTTC.

The chain is built from TRBV12-3 or TRBV12-4 and TRBJ1-5; weak D call: TRBD1 (6 bases). V was trimmed by 6 bases and J by 10 bases, leaving 16 bases between them. The CDR3 extends over 13 amino acids. The CDR3 region is CASSPDSVSPQHF. CDR3 DNA sequence: TGTGCCAGCAGCCCGGACAGCGTTTCACCCCAGCATTTT.

The chain employs TRBV9 and TRBJ2-3; 9 bases map to TRBD1. V shed 4 bases and J 5 bases; nucleotides not matched to a gene: 11. The CDR3 is 16 amino acids. CDR1 is SGDLS, CDR2 YYNGEE, per germline. The CDR3 here is CASSPQDRGMRDTQYF. CDR3 sequence (DNA): TGTGCCAGCAGCCCTCAAGACAGGGGGATGAGAGATACGCAGTATTTT. Variable domain in full (rest from reference TRBV9 and TRBJ2-3): DSGVTQTPKHLITATGQRVTLRCSPRSGDLSVYWYQQSLDQGLQFLIQYYNGEERAKGNILERFSAQQFPDLHSELNLSSLELGDSALYFCASSPQDRGMRDTQYFGPGTRLTVL.

V usage is TRBV5-1 and J usage is TRBJ2-1, with 12 nucleotides matching TRBD2. This CDR3 region has 17 residues. Unmatched junction bases numbered 9, after V lost 4 bases and J lost 4 bases. In germline, CDR1 is SGHRS, CDR2 YFSETQ. CDR3 sequence (DNA): TGCGCCAGCAGCCTCATACTAGCGGGAGGAACATACAATGAGCAGTTCTTC. Residues: CASSLILAGGTYNEQFF.

The chain combines TRBV28 with TRBJ2-3; D unclear. V was clipped by 2 bases and J by 0 bases, with 6 bases between them. The CDR3 runs 14 residues. Looked up from germline, CDR1 is MDHEN and CDR2 is SYDVKM. The CDR3 spells CASSLPTSTDTQYF. The CDR3 bases are TGTGCCAGCAGTTTACCCACTAGCACAGATACGCAGTATTTT.

V usage is TRBV29-1 and J usage is TRBJ1-3; D unresolved. The CDR3 spans 14 residues. The germline V gene has CDR1 SQVTM and CDR2 ANQGSEA. The V end lost 5 bases, the J end lost 0 bases, and 11 bases lay between the germline ends. In DNA, the CDR3 is TGCAGCGTTAACTACGGCCTCTCTGGAAACACCATATATTTT. It codes for CSVNYGLSGNTIYF.

This rearrangement joins TRBV24-1 to TRBJ2-4; the match to TRBD2 covers 11 bases. This CDR3 is built from 17 residues. Germline values: CDR1 KGHDR, CDR2 SFDVKD. J was trimmed by 0 bases and V by 3 bases; bases with no gene match: 3. In nucleotides, the CDR3 is TGTGCCACCAGTGATCAAGGACTAGCGGGAGCCAAAAACATTCAGTACTTC. This gives the protein CATSDQGLAGAKNIQYF.

The V call is TRBV21-1, the J call TRBJ2-7; the table's TRBD1 call for D was not verified on the DNA. TRBV21-1 counts as a pseudogene. This CDR3 has 15 residues. The CDR3 region is CASSNGTGSSHEQYF. The CDR3 nucleotides are TGTGCCAGCAGCAACGGGACAGGGAGTTCCCACGAGCAGTACTTC.

The table lists this clone with a count of one. The V call is TRBV7-8, the J call TRBJ1-5; D possibly corresponds to TRBD1 (6 bases). V lost 5 bases to trimming and J lost 6 bases, with 14 bases between them. The CDR3 is 14 amino acids. Germline CDR1 SGHVS, CDR2 FQNEAQ. The CDR3 loop is CASSPTTGLQPQHF. The CDR3 DNA sequence: TGTGCCAGCAGCCCGACTACAGGGCTTCAGCCCCAGCATTTT. Together with reference TRBV7-8 and TRBJ1-5, the CDR3 gives the full variable domain: GAGVSQSPRYKVAKRGQDVALRCDPISGHVSLFWYQQALGQGPEFLTYFQNEAQLDKSGLPSDRFFAERPEGSVSTLKIQRTQQEDSAVYLCASSPTTGLQPQHFGDGTRLSIL.

J is TRBJ1-5 and V is TRBV23-1; the D gene is possibly TRBD1 (5 bases). TRBV23-1 is treated as an ORF (open reading frame) with a function not yet certain. V lost 0 bases and J lost 4, with 13 bases in between. This CDR3 region has 16 residues. This chain's CDR3 is CASSQSVPKGNQPQHF. CDR3 bases: TGCGCCAGCAGTCAATCGGTACCGAAGGGGAATCAGCCCCAGCATTTT.

The CDR3 coding sequence is TGTGCCAGCAGTTTCTCAGGGGGACAGCCCCAGCATTTT. Amino acid sequence: CASSFSGGQPQHF. The chain uses TRBV12-3 or TRBV12-4 and TRBJ1-5; TRBD1 aligns across 7 bases. The J segment lost 7 bases and the V segment lost 3 bases, leaving 3 bases of the junction unmatched. The length of the CDR3 is 13 residues.

The chain links TRBV4-1 to TRBJ1-2; D is perhaps TRBD1 (6 bases). The length of the CDR3 is 13 residues. Germline V gene lookup returns CDR1 MGHRA and CDR2 YSYEKL. V dropped 0 bases and J dropped 7 bases, with 9 bases sitting between them. CDR3 amino acids: CASSQDGGPGYTF. For the CDR3, the DNA is TGCGCCAGCAGCCAAGACGGGGGGCCTGGCTACACCTTC.

J is TRBJ2-5 and V is TRBV5-1, with D possibly matching TRBD1 (5 bases). V gave up 3 bases and J gave up 5 bases, with 17 bases separating them. Germline loops: CDR1 SGHRS, CDR2 YFSETQ. CDR3 length: 15 residues. The CDR3 sequence: CASSSGSGGSETQYF. The CDR3, as DNA: TGCGCCAGCAGCTCAGGGTCGGGTGGGTCGGAGACCCAGTACTTC.

The V call is TRBV30, the J call TRBJ2-3; 10 nucleotides line up with TRBD2. J lost 0 bases, V lost 3 bases, and 3 bases had no gene match. The CDR3 has 15 residues. Germline-derived CDR1 and CDR2 are GTSNPN and SVGIG (reference sequence). Written as DNA, the CDR3 is TGTGCCTGGAGCCTGACTAGCGGGAGCACAGATACGCAGTATTTT. Amino acids: CAWSLTSGSTDTQYF.

V and J are TRBV12-3 or TRBV12-4 and TRBJ2-3, with D hard to call. V was pared by 5 bases and J by 6 bases, with 12 bases between. The CDR3 has 13 amino acids. The CDR3: CASSLNHGDTQYF. The DNA for the CDR3 is TGTGCCAGCAGTCTCAACCACGGGGATACGCAGTATTTT.

This chain joins TRBV28 and TRBJ2-6, with a weak D call TRBD1 (5 bases). V was cut by 3 bases and J by 2 bases, with 5 bases left in between. Germline CDR1 is MDHEN and CDR2 is SYDVKM. This CDR3 is 14 amino acids long. CDR3 nucleotide sequence: TGTGCCAGCAGTTTGACAGCTGGGGCCAACGTCCTGACTTTC. Translating it yields CASSLTAGANVLTF.

V is TRBV5-1 and J is TRBJ1-2; tentatively, D is TRBD1 (5 bases). The CDR3 runs 15 residues. Germline lookup yields CDR1 SGHRS and CDR2 YFSETQ. Trimming shortened V by 0 bases and J by 0 bases, and 9 bases separated the two germline ends. The CDR3 loop reads CASSLVSGPNYGYTF. The CDR3 nucleotides are TGCGCCAGCAGCTTGGTCTCAGGGCCTAACTATGGCTACACCTTC.